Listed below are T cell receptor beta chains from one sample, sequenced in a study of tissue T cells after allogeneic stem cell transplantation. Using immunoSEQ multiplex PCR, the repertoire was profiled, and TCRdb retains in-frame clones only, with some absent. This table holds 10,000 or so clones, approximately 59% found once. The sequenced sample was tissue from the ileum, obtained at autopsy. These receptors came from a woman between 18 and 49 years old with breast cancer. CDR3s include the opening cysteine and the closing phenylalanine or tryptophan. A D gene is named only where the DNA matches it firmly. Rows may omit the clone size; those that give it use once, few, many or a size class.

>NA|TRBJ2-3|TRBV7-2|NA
CASSLPATDTQYF
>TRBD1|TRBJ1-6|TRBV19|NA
CASRLRDRESPLHF
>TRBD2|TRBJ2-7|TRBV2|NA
CASTLLAESYEQYF
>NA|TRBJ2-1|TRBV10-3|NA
CAISAVNEQFF
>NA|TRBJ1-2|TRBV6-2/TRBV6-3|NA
CASSYSTGDFSGYTF
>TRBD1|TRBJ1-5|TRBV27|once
CASSIDRERPQHF
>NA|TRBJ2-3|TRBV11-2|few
CASSNLGVGDTQYF
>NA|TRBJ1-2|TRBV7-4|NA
CASSLSVRGRKFHGYTF
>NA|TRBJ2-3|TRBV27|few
CASRGWDTQYF
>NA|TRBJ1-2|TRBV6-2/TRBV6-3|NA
CASSPRDFGYTF
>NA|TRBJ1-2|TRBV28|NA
CASRLRKGRGYTF
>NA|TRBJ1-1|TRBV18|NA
CASYPLGGARTEAFF
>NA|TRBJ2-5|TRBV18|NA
CASSPGTGETQYF
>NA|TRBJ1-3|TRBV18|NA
CASSPVQGGNTIYF
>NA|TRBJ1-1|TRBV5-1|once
CASSLRGGGTEAFF
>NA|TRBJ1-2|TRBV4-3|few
CASSSRVGRDYGYTF
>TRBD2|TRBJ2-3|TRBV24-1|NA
CATSDPSSGFTDTQYF
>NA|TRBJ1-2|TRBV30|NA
CAAASWQGGPYGYTF
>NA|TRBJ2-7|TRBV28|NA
CASTPWGARGSYEQYF
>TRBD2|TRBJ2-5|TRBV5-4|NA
CASGWRGSSGGETQYF
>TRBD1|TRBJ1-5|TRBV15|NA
CATSTGTGGGYNQPQHF
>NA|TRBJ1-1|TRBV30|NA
CAWSIGGNTEAFF
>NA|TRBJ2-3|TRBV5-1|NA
CASSLTDSSDTQYF
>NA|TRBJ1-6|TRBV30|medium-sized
CACRRGLGDNSPLHF
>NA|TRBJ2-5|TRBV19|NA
CASTAGRQAAGETQYF
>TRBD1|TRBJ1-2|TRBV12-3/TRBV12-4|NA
CASSLQGAGYTF
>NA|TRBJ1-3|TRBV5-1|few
CASSPGGSGNTIYF
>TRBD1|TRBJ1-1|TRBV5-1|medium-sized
CASSTGQGYEAFF
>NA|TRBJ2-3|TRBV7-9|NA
CASSRATGVTDTQYF
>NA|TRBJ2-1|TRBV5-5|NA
CASSFLARNVLDEQFF
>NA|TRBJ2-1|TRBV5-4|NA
CASSLPPAYPYNEQFF
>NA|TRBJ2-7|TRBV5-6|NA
CASSPRSSSWYEQYF
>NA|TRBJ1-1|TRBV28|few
CASRPHGIEAFF
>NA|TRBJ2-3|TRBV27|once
CASSPDFLLSTDTQYF
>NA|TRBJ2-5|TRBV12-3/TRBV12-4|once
CASSLQGKETQYF
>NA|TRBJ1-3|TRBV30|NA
CASNSGSSGNTIYF
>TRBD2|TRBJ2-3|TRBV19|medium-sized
CASHFSGSNTQYF
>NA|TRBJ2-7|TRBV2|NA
CASRADRSYEQYF
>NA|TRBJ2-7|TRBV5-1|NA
CASSLLPLSDSYEQYF
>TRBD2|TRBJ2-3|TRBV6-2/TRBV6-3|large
CASSYGSGLVSDTQYF
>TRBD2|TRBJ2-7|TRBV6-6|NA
CASRPGGSEQYF